This T cell receptor (beta chain) was retrieved from a study of PD-L1 blockade in urothelial cancer. Turning to the study itself: Blood drawn 3 weeks (second dose) and 6 weeks after treatment start was analyzed.

Concerning this clone itself: The antigen is unknown.

CDR3 length: 14 residues. V lost 11 bases and J lost 3, with 17 bases in between. The germline V gene has CDR1 LNHDA and CDR2 SQIVND (reference sequence). Study-wide findings and caveats: More expansion of tumor-associated blood clones, seen at 3 weeks, marked durable-benefit patients.

The method was immunoSEQ multiplex PCR; TCRdb's version includes in-frame clones alone and lacks a portion of them. The sample contains roughly 45,000 clones, more than 75% of which appear only once. Locally advanced or metastatic urothelial carcinoma was diagnosed in the patients. This chain joins TRBV19 and TRBJ1-5; tentatively, D is TRBD1 (5 bases). This TCR was recovered from a woman in her sixties with urothelial cancer. The source material was PBMCs, sampled around atezolizumab (anti-PD-L1) treatment. In nucleotides, the CDR3 is TGTGCCGTCTCAGGGCGCCAAGACAATCAGCCCCAGCATTTT. The encoded protein is CAVSGRQDNQPQHF.